The 6 T cell receptor beta chains given below trace back to one sample, sequenced in a study of control samples from healthy donors and cancer patients. The data were produced by immunoSEQ multiplex PCR, yet TCRdb's version contains in-frame clones alone and is incomplete. This sample yields about 120,000 clones, of which roughly 87% are seen a single time; about 8.7% belongs to the top ten. Sequenced: blood. These receptors all stem from a man aged 35-49 years in good health.

The J gene is TRBJ1-3, the V gene TRBV14, with no clear D. V dropped 5 bases and J dropped 2 bases, with 13 bases sitting between them. The germline V gene has CDR1 SGHDN and CDR2 FVKESK. The CDR3 loop spans 15 amino acids. The CDR3: CASSFRGAAGNTIYF. The CDR3 nucleotides are TGTGCCAGCAGCTTCCGGGGAGCTGCTGGAAACACCATATATTTT.

The J gene is TRBJ1-6, the V gene TRBV6-4, with no clear D. The ends were cut back, 3 bases at V and 9 bases at J, with 9 bases in the middle. CDR3 length: 13 amino acids. Germline V gene data show CDR1 as MRHNA and CDR2 as SNTAGT. The CDR3 loop is CASSEGDASPLHF. The CDR3 DNA reads as TGTGCCAGCAGTGAGGGAGACGCTTCACCCCTCCACTTT.

J is TRBJ2-6 and V is TRBV7-9; D remains ambiguous. The CDR3 runs to 14 residues. Per germline, CDR1 SEHNR and CDR2 FQNEAQ (reference sequence). V lost 1 base and J 2 bases, leaving 3 bases between the germline ends. CDR3 DNA: TGTGCCAGCAGCTTAGTTACTGGGGCCAACGTCCTGACTTTC. Its protein is CASSLVTGANVLTF.

This clone was observed a single time. The rearrangement uses TRBV13 and TRBJ1-1, with D perhaps TRBD1 (5 bases). From germline, CDR1 is PRHDT and CDR2 FYEKMQ (reference sequence). CDR3 length equals 14 residues. The ends were cut back, 1 base at V and 0 bases at J, with 6 bases in the middle. The CDR3 sequence is CASSLEQVNTEAFF. The CDR3 region has the DNA TGTGCCAGCAGCTTAGAACAGGTGAACACTGAAGCTTTCTTT. The entire variable domain, with the rest obtained from reference TRBV13 and TRBJ1-1, is as follows: AAGVIQSPRHLIKEKRETATLKCYPIPRHDTVYWYQQGPGQDPQFLISFYEKMQSDKGSIPDRFSAQQFSDYHSELNMSSLELGDSALYFCASSLEQVNTEAFFGQGTRLTVV.

The V gene is TRBV6-5, the J gene TRBJ1-2, with TRBD1 as a possible D gene (6 bases). CDR3 size: 16 residues. Germline loops: CDR1 MNHEY, CDR2 SVGAGI. Trimming cost V 2 bases and J 2 bases, with 15 bases left between them. The CDR3 nucleotides read TGTGCCAGCAGTTACGTTCGGGACACCCCGAACTATGGCTACACCTTC. Its translation is CASSYVRDTPNYGYTF.

The sample holds a few counts of this clone. V is TRBV11-2 and J is TRBJ2-6; 7 positions match TRBD1. This CDR3 is 16 amino acids long. Germline V gene data show CDR1 as SGHAT and CDR2 as FQNNGV. V was pared by 5 bases and J by 5 bases, with 9 bases of the junction left unmatched. Here the CDR3 DNA reads TGTGCCAGCAGCCACAAGACAGGGTTCAGGGCCAACGTCCTGACTTTC. As protein: CASSHKTGFRANVLTF.